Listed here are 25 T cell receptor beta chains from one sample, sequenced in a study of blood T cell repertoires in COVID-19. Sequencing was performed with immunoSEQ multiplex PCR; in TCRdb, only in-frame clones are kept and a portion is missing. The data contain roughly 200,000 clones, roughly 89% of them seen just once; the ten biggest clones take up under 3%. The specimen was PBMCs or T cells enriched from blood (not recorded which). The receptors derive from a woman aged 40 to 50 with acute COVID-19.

The CDR3 DNA reads as TGTGCCAGCAGTTTTTCAGGGGCGGGAGAGACCCAGTACTTC. This sequence encodes CASSFSGAGETQYF. The V call is TRBV27, the J call TRBJ2-5; tentative D call: TRBD1 (6 bases). Germline V gene lookup returns CDR1 MNHEY and CDR2 SMNVEV (reference sequence). Trimming left V 3 bases short and J 4 bases short, with 12 bases between. This CDR3 has 14 amino acids.

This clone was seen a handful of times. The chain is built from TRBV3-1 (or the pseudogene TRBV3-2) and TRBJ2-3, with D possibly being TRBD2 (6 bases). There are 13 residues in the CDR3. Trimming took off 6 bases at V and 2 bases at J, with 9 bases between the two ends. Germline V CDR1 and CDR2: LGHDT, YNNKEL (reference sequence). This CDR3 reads CASRDYITDTQYF. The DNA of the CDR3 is TGTGCCAGCAGGGACTATATCACAGATACGCAGTATTTT.

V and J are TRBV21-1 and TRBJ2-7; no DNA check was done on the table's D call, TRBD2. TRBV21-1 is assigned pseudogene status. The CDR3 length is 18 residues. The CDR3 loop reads CASRKGRQRVSPEDEQYF. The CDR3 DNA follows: TGTGCCAGCCGAAAAGGTAGGCAGAGGGTATCCCCAGAGGACGAGCAGTACTTC.

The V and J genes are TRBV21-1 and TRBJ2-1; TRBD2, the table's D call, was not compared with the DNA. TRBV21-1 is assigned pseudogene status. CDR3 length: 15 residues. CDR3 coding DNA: TGTGCCAGCAGCAGAACGGGACTAGACTACAATGAGCAGTTCTTC. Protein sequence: CASSRTGLDYNEQFF.

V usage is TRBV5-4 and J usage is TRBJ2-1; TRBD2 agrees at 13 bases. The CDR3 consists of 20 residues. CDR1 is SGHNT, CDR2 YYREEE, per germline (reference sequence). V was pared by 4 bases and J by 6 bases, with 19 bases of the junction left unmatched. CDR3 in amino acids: CASSPWDSHGTSGVPNEQFF. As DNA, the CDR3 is TGTGCCAGCAGCCCATGGGACAGCCACGGGACTAGCGGGGTGCCCAATGAGCAGTTCTTC.

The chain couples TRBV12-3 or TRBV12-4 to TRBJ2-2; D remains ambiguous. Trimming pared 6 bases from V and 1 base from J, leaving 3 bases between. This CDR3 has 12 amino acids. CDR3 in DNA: TGTGCCAGCAGACAGAACACCGGGGAGCTGTTTTTT. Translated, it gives CASRQNTGELFF.

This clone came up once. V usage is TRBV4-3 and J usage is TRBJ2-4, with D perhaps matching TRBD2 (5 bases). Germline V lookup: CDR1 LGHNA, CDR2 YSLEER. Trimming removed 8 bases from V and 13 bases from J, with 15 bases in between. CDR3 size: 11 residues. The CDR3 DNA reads TGCGCCAGCGGCGAGGGTAGAAGGCAGTACTTC. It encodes CASGEGRRQYF.

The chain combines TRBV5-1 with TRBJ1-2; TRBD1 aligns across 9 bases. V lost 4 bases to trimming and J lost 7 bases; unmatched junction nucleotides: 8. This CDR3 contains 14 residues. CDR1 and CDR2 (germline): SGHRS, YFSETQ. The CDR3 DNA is TGCGCCAGCAGCACGCCGGGACAGGGCAGTGGCTACACCTTC. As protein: CASSTPGQGSGYTF.

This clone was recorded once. In nucleotides, the CDR3 is TGTGCCAGCAGCGAGAATAGCGGGGGGCCAGATACGCAGTATTTT. Amino acid sequence: CASSENSGGPDTQYF. The chain couples TRBV2 to TRBJ2-3; 10 bases fit TRBD2. V lost 6 bases to trimming and J lost 4 bases; unmatched junction nucleotides: 7. The germline CDR1 and CDR2 sequences are SNHLY and FYNNEI. The CDR3 length is 15 residues.

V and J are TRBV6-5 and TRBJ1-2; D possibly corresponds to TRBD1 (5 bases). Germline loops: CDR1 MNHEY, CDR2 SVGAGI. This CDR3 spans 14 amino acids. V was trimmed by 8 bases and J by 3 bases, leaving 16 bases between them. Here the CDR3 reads CASGAGGTYYGYTF. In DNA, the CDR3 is TGTGCCAGCGGGGCTGGGGGGACCTACTATGGCTACACCTTC.

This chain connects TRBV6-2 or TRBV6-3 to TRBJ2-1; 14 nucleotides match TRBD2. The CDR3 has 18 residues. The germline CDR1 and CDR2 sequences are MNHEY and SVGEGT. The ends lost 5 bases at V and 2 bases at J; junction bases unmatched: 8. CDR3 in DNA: TGTGCCAGCAGTGCCGGGACTAGCGGGAGTTTAGCCTACAATGAGCAGTTCTTC. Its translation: CASSAGTSGSLAYNEQFF.

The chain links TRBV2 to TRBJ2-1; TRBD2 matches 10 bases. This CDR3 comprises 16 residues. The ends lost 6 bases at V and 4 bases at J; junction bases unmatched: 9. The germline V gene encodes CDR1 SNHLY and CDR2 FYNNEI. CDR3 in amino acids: CASRREAGGLYNEQFF. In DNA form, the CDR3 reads TGTGCCAGCAGACGGGAAGCGGGGGGGCTTTACAATGAGCAGTTCTTC. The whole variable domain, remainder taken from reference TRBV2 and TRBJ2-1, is EPEVTQTPSHQVTQMGQEVILRCVPISNHLYFYWYRQILGQKVEFLVSFYNNEISEKSEIFDDQFSVERPDGSNFTLKIRSTKLEDSAMYFCASRREAGGLYNEQFFGPGTRLTVL.

Here the CDR3 reads CASSLLQGHYEQYF. For the CDR3, the DNA is TGTGCCAGCAGCTTACTGCAGGGGCACTACGAGCAGTACTTC. The V gene is TRBV7-9, the J gene TRBJ2-7, with D perhaps TRBD1 (6 bases). Germline CDR1 SEHNR, CDR2 FQNEAQ (reference sequence). With 2 bases removed from V and 3 bases from J, the gap between germline ends came to 11 bases. The CDR3 has 14 amino acids. Looking up the rest from reference TRBV7-9 and TRBJ2-7 gives the full variable domain: DTGVSQNPRHKITKRGQNVTFRCDPISEHNRLYWYRQTLGQGPEFLTYFQNEAQLEKSRLLSDRFSAERPKGSFSTLEIQRTEQGDSAMYLCASSLLQGHYEQYFGPGTRLTVT.

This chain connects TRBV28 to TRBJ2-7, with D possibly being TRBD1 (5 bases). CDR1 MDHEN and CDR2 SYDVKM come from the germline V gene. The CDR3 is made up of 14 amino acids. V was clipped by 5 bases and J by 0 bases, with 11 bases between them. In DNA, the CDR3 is TGTGCCAGCAGTCCCCGACAGAGCTCCTACGAGCAGTACTTC. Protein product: CASSPRQSSYEQYF.

The CDR3 reads CASSLLSGGPRNEQFF. The DNA for the CDR3 is TGTGCCAGCAGTTTACTTAGCGGGGGACCCCGGAATGAGCAGTTCTTC. The V call is TRBV28, the J call TRBJ2-1, with 9 positions matching TRBD2. This CDR3 has 16 amino acids. V was clipped by 2 bases and J by 7 bases; unmatched bases: 9. The V gene's germline CDR1 is MDHEN and CDR2 SYDVKM.

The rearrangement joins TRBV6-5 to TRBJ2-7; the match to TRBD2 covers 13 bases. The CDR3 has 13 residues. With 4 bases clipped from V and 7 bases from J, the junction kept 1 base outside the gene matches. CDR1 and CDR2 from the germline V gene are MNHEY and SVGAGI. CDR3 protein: CASSSGLAGEQYF. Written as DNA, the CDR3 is TGTGCCAGCAGTTCGGGACTAGCGGGAGAGCAGTACTTC.

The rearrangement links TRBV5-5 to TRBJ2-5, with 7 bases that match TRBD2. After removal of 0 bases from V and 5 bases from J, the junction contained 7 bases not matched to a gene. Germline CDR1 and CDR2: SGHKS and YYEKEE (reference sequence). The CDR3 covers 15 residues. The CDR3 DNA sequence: TGTGCCAGCAGCTTGGGTCCCCTCGGGGGGGAGACCCAGTACTTC. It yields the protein CASSLGPLGGETQYF.

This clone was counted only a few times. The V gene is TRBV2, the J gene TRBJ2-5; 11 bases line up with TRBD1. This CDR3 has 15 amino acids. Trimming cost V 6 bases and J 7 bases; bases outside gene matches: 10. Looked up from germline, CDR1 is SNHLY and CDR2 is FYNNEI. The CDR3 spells CASSGGGQGAGTQYF. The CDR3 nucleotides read TGTGCCAGCAGCGGAGGAGGACAGGGGGCGGGGACCCAGTACTTC.

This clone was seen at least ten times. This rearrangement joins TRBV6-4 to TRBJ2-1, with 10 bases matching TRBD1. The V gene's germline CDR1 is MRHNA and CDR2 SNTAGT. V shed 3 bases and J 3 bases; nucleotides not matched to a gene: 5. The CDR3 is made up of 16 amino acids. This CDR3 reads CASSDAGTGDYNEQFF. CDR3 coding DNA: TGTGCCAGCAGTGATGCCGGGACAGGGGACTACAATGAGCAGTTCTTC.

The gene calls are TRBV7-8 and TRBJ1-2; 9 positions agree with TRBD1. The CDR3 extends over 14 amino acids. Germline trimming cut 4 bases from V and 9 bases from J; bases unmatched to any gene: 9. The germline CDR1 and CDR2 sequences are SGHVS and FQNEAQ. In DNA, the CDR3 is TGTGCCAGCAGCTCCGGGACAGGGAGTCTGAGCTACACCTTC. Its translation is CASSSGTGSLSYTF.

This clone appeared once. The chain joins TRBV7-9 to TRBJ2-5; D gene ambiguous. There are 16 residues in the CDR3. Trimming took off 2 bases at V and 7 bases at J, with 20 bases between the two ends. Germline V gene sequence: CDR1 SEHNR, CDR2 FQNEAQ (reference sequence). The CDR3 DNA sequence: TGTGCCAGCAGCTTACCCCTTGAGATGTACTCTGGGACCCAGTACTTC. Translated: CASSLPLEMYSGTQYF.

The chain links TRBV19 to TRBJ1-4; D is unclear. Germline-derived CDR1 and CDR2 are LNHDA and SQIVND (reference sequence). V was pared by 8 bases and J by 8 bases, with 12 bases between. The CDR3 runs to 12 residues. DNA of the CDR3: TGTGCCAGTGCCAACGGGAGAGAAAAACTGTTTTTT. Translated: CASANGREKLFF.

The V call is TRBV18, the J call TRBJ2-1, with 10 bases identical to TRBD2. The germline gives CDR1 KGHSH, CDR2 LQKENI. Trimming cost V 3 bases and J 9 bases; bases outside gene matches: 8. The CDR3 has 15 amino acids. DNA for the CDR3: TGTGCCAGCTCACCGAAGCGGGAGGGCCATCCTGAGCAGTTCTTC. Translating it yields CASSPKREGHPEQFF. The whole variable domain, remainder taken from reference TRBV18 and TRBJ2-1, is NAGVMQNPRHLVRRRGQEARLRCSPMKGHSHVYWYRQLPEEGLKFMVYLQKENIIDESGMPKERFSAEFPKEGPSILRIQQVVRGDSAAYFCASSPKREGHPEQFFGPGTRLTVL.

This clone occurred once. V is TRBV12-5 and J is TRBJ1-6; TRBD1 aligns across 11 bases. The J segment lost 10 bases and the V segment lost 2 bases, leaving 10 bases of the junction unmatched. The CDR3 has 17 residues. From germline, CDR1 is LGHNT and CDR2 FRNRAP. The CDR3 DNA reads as TGTGCTAGTGGTTTGTTTACTGGGACAGGGGGGTACTCACCCCTCCACTTT. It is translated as CASGLFTGTGGYSPLHF. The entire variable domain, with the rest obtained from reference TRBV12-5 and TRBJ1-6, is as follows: DARVTQTPRHKVTEMGQEVTMRCQPILGHNTVFWYRQTMMQGLELLAYFRNRAPLDDSGMPKDRFSAEMPDATLATLKIQPSEPRDSAVYFCASGLFTGTGGYSPLHFGNGTRLTVT.

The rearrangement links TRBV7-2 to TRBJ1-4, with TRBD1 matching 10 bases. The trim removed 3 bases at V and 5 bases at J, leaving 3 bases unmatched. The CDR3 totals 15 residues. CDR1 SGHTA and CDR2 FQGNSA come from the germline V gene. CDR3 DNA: TGTGCCAGCAGCTTGACAGGGGGCGGGAATGAAAAACTGTTTTTT. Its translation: CASSLTGGGNEKLFF.